This TCR beta chain was found in a study of blood T cells in healthy people across ages (dated by TCRdb to the mid-2010s). Background on the whole study: In model experiments, template switching captured about one uniquely barcoded TCR beta cDNA molecule for every two T cells. The study measured age-related changes in TCR beta repertoire diversity using deep sequencing normalized with unique cDNA molecular identifiers. The donors were split into four age groups: young (average about 16 years), middle-aged (roughly 42), aged (roughly 68) and long-lived (about 82). To avoid experimental bias, donors of different ages were randomly spread across the sequencing lanes. The study analyzed two additional independent replicas of 1 million unique cDNA reads from the same blood draw for two donors, one aged 18 to 30 and one aged 80 or older.

The donors were 40 or so Caucasian individuals from Russia, aged about 6 to 95 years, who were systemically healthy. Ten milliliters of peripheral blood were drawn from each donor into EDTA-treated Vacutainer tubes. Ficoll-Paque density-gradient centrifugation was used to isolate PBMCs, with at least 6.5 million per sample. Total RNA, at least 6 micrograms per sample, was extracted from PBMCs with Trizol reagent. Naive CD45RAhigh/CD27high T cell percentages were measured by flow cytometry on a PBMC aliquot from every donor. The full study reports these points: Because the CMV infection status of the donors was unknown, age-related changes in expanded clonotypes may potentially have been confounded. Because profiling used bulk unsorted PBMCs, naive and antigen-experienced compartments could not be compared conclusively. Observed TCR beta diversity per million T cells fell roughly linearly with age, and a significant reduction was already apparent by age about 36. The long-lived group showed more naive CD4+ T cells, fewer expanded clones and increased TCR diversity than the aged group, suggesting age selection. A strong correlation was found between observed TCR beta diversity and the percentage of naive T cells measured by flow cytometry. Estimates of total diversity based on one million sequenced T cells were considered lower bounds and underestimates.

Library construction relied on 5' RACE. Data came from an Illumina HiSeq 2500. A second about 7 to 11 cycle PCR used a sample-barcoded 5' primer and a J-beta primer mix. A template-switch 5' adaptor carrying 12 random nucleotides introduced a unique molecular identifier onto each TCR beta cDNA molecule. Each sample yielded at least 2.5 million CDR3-containing paired-end reads. All of the RNA was converted into first-strand cDNA using the Mint cDNA synthesis kit, with a TRBC-specific oligonucleotide serving as the primer. After uracil-DNA glycosylase treatment, a first 18-cycle PCR used universal primers M1SS and BC2_uni_R on all cDNA. The paper's processing steps were these. Normalization of each sample was performed by random selection of 1 million high-quality reads, each carrying a distinct molecular identifier. Instead of being binned into consensus sequences, reads with shared molecular identifiers were discarded. MiTCR, run with a Q25 quality threshold and the strictest error-elimination algorithm, handled CDR3 identification, clonotype clustering and error correction. A nonparametric unseen species model using Euler transformation provided a lower-bound estimate of total TCR beta diversity. The public reads were reprocessed in TCRdb via fastp at Q25 and MiXCR, keeping in-frame beta chains. Records with the same CDR3 protein are collapsed into one entry carrying the most frequent genes and DNA. TCRdb's processing, not the study's, gives the V and J calls here. Counted in this sample were about 580,000 distinct CDR3 sequences; roughly 43% of them appeared once. The ten most abundant clones make up about 22% of the sample.

Remarks on this clonotype: Which antigen it targets is not known. No base quality values were provided; no much bigger clone lies one nucleotide off.

CDR3 length: 12 amino acids, cysteine to phenylalanine. The entry retains the CDR3 DNA only, 36 bases that are in frame from base 1. V gives up 0 bases and J gives up 7 bases, and the segment between their germline ends measures 5 bases. CDR1 and CDR2 are read off the germline V gene as SGDLS and YYNGEE. The sequence was collected from an elderly man in good health. This chain is built from TRBV9 and TRBJ2-1; no D segment can be confidently identified. What was sequenced was blood. The DNA is as follows: TGTGCCAGCAGCGTAGCCGAGAATGAGCAGTTCTTC. This translates into CASSVAENEQFF. Joined to the reference TRBV9 and TRBJ2-1 proteins, this CDR3 gives the full variable domain: DSGVTQTPKHLITATGQRVTLRCSPRSGDLSVYWYQQSLDQGLQFLIQYYNGEERAKGNILERFSAQQFPDLHSELNLSSLELGDSALYFCASSVAENEQFFGPGTRLTVL.